This T cell receptor (beta chain) is from a study of sequential checkpoint blockade in melanoma. Treatment denoted: randomized to nivolumab then ipilimumab (arm A) or the reverse (arm B). The CDR3 contains 13 residues. Trimming took 6 bases from V and 4 from J, leaving 12 bases between them. The germline V gene has CDR1 SNHLY and CDR2 FYNNEI. Sequenced by immunoSEQ multiplex PCR; TCRdb stores in-frame clones only, minus some. The data contain about 30,000 clones, roughly nine tenths of them singletons. The sequence came from a human donor with melanoma. V gene TRBV2 combines with J gene TRBJ1-2; D gene uncertain. Sample: CD8+ T cells sorted from blood (inferred from file names), taken from a patient given nivolumab and ipilimumab in sequence. This chain's CDR3 is CASRIPVFYGYTF. CDR3 in DNA: TGTGCCAGCAGAATTCCTGTTTTCTATGGCTACACCTTC.